This T cell receptor beta chain stems from a study of OX40 agonist ivuxolimab in advanced cancers. General study findings and limits: Within 6 weeks, CD4+ and CD8+ blood T cells expanded clonally at 0.1 to 3.0 mg/kg.

Autoimmune disease history or systemic immunosuppression excluded patients. On this clone itself: Its specificity is unknown.

The germline V gene has CDR1 SQVTM and CDR2 ANQGSEA. This CDR3 has 15 amino acids. The assay was immunoSEQ multiplex PCR, and TCRdb's table has in-frame clones only and misses some. The table records about 44,000 clones, 70% to 90% of them present only once. This receptor was obtained from an adult with an advanced solid tumor such as melanoma, head and neck, liver or kidney cancer. Sequences were derived from CD4+ or CD8+ T cells sorted from blood, sampled in a trial of the OX40 agonist ivuxolimab. The chain combines TRBV29-1 with TRBJ2-3; D perhaps matches TRBD1 (5 bases). CDR3 nucleotide sequence: TGCAGTCATAAAGTCGACAGCGTTGGTACAGATACGCAGTATTTT. Residues: CSHKVDSVGTDTQYF.